Shown below are 25 T cell receptor beta chains from a single sample sequenced in a study of CD8 T cells in ankylosing spondylitis. TCRdb ran MiXCR on the 5' RACE reads and lists one entry per CDR3 protein. There are around 230,000 distinct CDR3 sequences in the sample; 8% to 9.5% occur only once, and 6.8% lies in the top ten. Sequenced: blood, either unsorted or a sorted T cell fraction (not recorded which). All receptors derive from a male donor with ankylosing spondylitis or in good health (not recorded which).

In the case of this clonotype: This clone may be a read error of a much larger clone one base away. The J gene is TRBJ2-1, the V gene TRBV5-5; TRBD1 might be the D (5 bases). The CDR3 is 13 amino acids. Germline V gene sequence: CDR1 SGHKS, CDR2 YYEKEE (reference sequence). In nucleotides, the CDR3 is TGTGCCAGCAGCCTCCAGACAGACAATGAGCGGTTCTTC. Translated, it gives CASSLQTDNERFF. The variable domain in full, with the rest retrieved from reference TRBV5-5 and TRBJ2-1, is DAGVTQSPTHLIKTRGQQVTLRCSPISGHKSVSWYQQVLGQGPQFIFQYYEKEERGRGNFPDRFSARQFPNYSSELNVNALLLGDSALYLCASSLQTDNERFFGPGTRLTVL.

Many counts were recorded for this clonotype. This chain links TRBV5-1 with TRBJ2-7; D may be TRBD1 (5 bases). Germline V gene data show CDR1 as SGHRS and CDR2 as YFSETQ. The CDR3 contains 16 residues. Trimming stripped 4 bases from V and 1 base from J, with 18 bases between. CDR3 amino acids: CASSRLGRDKSYEQYF. CDR3 bases: TGCGCCAGCAGCCGCTTGGGGCGTGATAAATCCTACGAGCAGTACTTC.

This clonotype has ten or more counts. J is TRBJ2-5 and V is TRBV18, with no clear D. The CDR3 has 13 amino acids. Trimming stripped 0 bases from V and 5 bases from J, with 7 bases between. Germline V gene data show CDR1 as KGHSH and CDR2 as LQKENI. CDR3 in amino acids: CASSPPYSETQYF. CDR3 coding DNA: TGTGCCAGCTCACCACCGTATTCCGAGACCCAGTACTTC.

The chain carries TRBV30 and TRBJ1-5, with a possible D match to TRBD1 (6 bases). Germline CDR1 reads GTSNPN; CDR2 reads SVGIG (reference sequence). The CDR3 covers 16 residues. Between the trimmed V and J ends, which lost 4 bases and 0 bases, there was a span of 16 bases. The CDR3 region is CAWTLGGLYSNQPQHF. The CDR3 coding sequence is TGTGCCTGGACTCTTGGGGGCCTCTATAGCAATCAGCCCCAGCATTTT.

The chain carries TRBV20-1 and TRBJ2-3, with no clear D. The CDR3 has 12 amino acids. Germline assignment: CDR1 DFQATT and CDR2 SNEGSKA (reference sequence). V gave up 3 bases and J gave up 4 bases, with 8 bases separating them. The CDR3 here is CSASGRPDTQYF. In DNA, the CDR3 is TGCAGTGCTAGCGGCAGGCCAGATACGCAGTATTTT.

This clonotype has at least ten counts. The chain couples TRBV5-1 to TRBJ2-5, with D possibly matching TRBD2 (5 bases). The CDR3 sequence is 14 residues long. Deletions cut 4 bases from V and 4 bases from J, with 14 bases between. CDR1 and CDR2 from the germline V gene are SGHRS and YFSETQ. The CDR3 DNA reads as TGCGCCAGCAGCCAACGGCCCGCGGGAGAGACCCAGTACTTC. Translation gives CASSQRPAGETQYF.

The V and J genes are TRBV6-2 or TRBV6-3 and TRBJ1-1; no clear D gene. Trimming took off 6 bases at V and 5 bases at J, with 13 bases between the two ends. The germline V gene has CDR1 MNHEY and CDR2 SVGEGT. This CDR3 is built from 13 residues. CDR3 in amino acids: CASRGRLGTEAFF. Written as DNA, the CDR3 is TGTGCCAGCAGGGGTAGACTTGGGACTGAAGCTTTCTTT.

This clonotype has ten or more counts. The chain links TRBV20-1 to TRBJ2-1, with unresolved D. V lost 5 bases, J lost 7 bases, and 18 bases lay in between. The germline CDR1 and CDR2 sequences are DFQATT and SNEGSKA (reference sequence). CDR3 length: 14 amino acids. The CDR3: CSAQFPGTRNEQFF. CDR3 sequence (DNA): TGCAGTGCTCAATTCCCGGGTACAAGGAATGAGCAGTTCTTC.

This clonotype was detected ten times or more. The V call is TRBV20-1, the J call TRBJ1-5; possible D gene TRBD1, 5 bases. This CDR3 contains 16 residues. Trimming took off 5 bases at V and 1 base at J, with 18 bases between the two ends. In germline, CDR1 is DFQATT, CDR2 SNEGSKA (reference sequence). The CDR3 reads CSAYQRGTGSNQPQHF. CDR3 bases: TGCAGTGCTTACCAGAGGGGTACCGGGAGCAATCAGCCCCAGCATTTT.

The gene calls are TRBV30 and TRBJ2-1, with D perhaps TRBD2 (6 bases). Germline V gene lookup returns CDR1 GTSNPN and CDR2 SVGIG (reference sequence). V shed 4 bases and J shed 5 bases, with 18 bases lying between them. The CDR3 loop spans 15 amino acids. CDR3 sequence reads: CAWNGGELRDNEQFF. CDR3 nucleotides: TGTGCCTGGAATGGAGGGGAACTAAGAGACAATGAGCAGTTCTTC. The entire variable domain, with the rest obtained from reference TRBV30 and TRBJ2-1, is as follows: SQTIHQWPATLVQPVGSPLSLECTVEGTSNPNLYWYRQAAGRGLQLLFYSVGIGQISSEVPQNLSASRPQDRQFILSSKKLLLSDSGFYLCAWNGGELRDNEQFFGPGTRLTVL.

This clonotype was counted at least ten times. The chain recombines TRBV10-3 with TRBJ1-2; TRBD1 matches at 7 bases. J was trimmed by 7 bases and V by 6 bases; bases with no gene match: 17. This CDR3 contains 16 residues. Germline CDR1 reads ENHRY; CDR2 reads SYGVKD. The CDR3 is CAIRNEGGAAVRGYTF. DNA for the CDR3: TGTGCCATCAGGAATGAAGGGGGCGCGGCTGTTCGTGGCTACACCTTC.

The V call is TRBV14, the J call TRBJ2-1; unclear D gene. CDR3 length equals 15 residues. Germline V gives CDR1 SGHDN, CDR2 FVKESK. Trimming left V 1 base short and J 2 bases short, with 9 bases between. The CDR3 DNA is TGTGCCAGCAGCCAAGGAGACTTTACCTACAATGAGCAGTTCTTC. Protein product: CASSQGDFTYNEQFF.

The chain employs TRBV7-8 and TRBJ2-7, with a tentative D call TRBD1 (6 bases). Trimming pared 3 bases from V and 1 base from J, leaving 10 bases between. CDR1 is SGHVS and CDR2 is FQNEAQ in the germline V gene. The CDR3 covers 14 residues. CDR3 DNA: TGTGCCAGCAGCTTTACAGGGACATCCTACGAGCAGTACTTC. Translating it yields CASSFTGTSYEQYF. The full variable domain, rest sourced from reference TRBV7-8 and TRBJ2-7, is GAGVSQSPRYKVAKRGQDVALRCDPISGHVSLFWYQQALGQGPEFLTYFQNEAQLDKSGLPSDRFFAERPEGSVSTLKIQRTQQEDSAVYLCASSFTGTSYEQYFGPGTRLTVT.

In this sample, this clonotype turned up many times. V is TRBV7-6 and J is TRBJ1-5, with D hard to call. The germline CDR1 and CDR2 sequences are SGHVS and FNYEAQ. The CDR3 runs to 14 residues. Trimming left V 0 bases short and J 2 bases short, with 5 bases between. DNA of the CDR3: TGTGCCAGCAGCTTAGCTCAGGGCAATCAGCCCCAGCATTTT. Its translation is CASSLAQGNQPQHF.

The rearrangement joins TRBV5-6 to TRBJ1-1; weak D call: TRBD1 (5 bases). This CDR3 spans 14 amino acids. The V gene's germline CDR1 is SGHDT and CDR2 YYEEEE. V shed 4 bases and J shed 2 bases, with 12 bases lying between them. The CDR3 protein is CASSTGTSNTEAFF. CDR3 bases: TGTGCCAGCAGCACCGGGACCTCTAACACTGAAGCTTTCTTT.

This clonotype was counted a few times. This rearrangement joins TRBV7-2 to TRBJ2-3, with unresolved D. Trimming took 5 bases from V and 6 from J, leaving 12 bases between them. CDR1 SGHTA and CDR2 FQGNSA come from the germline V gene. This CDR3 comprises 13 residues. The CDR3 DNA reads TGTGCCAGCAGCATGCATTTGTCGGATACGCAGTATTTT. Amino acids: CASSMHLSDTQYF.

For this clonotype: This clone may be a read error of a much larger clone one base away. The CDR3 protein is CSASIRDHYGYPF. Written as DNA, the CDR3 is TGCAGTGCTAGTATCAGGGACCACTATGGCTACCCCTTC. V and J are TRBV20-1 and TRBJ1-2; D is possibly TRBD1 (5 bases). The CDR3 is 13 residues long. Germline loops: CDR1 DFQATT, CDR2 SNEGSKA (reference sequence).

At least ten counts were recorded for this clonotype. The chain recombines TRBV7-8 with TRBJ2-7, with 7 bases that match TRBD1. The CDR3 sequence is 15 residues long. Germline CDR1 reads SGHVS; CDR2 reads FQNEAQ. The V gene end was trimmed by 1 base and the J gene end by 1 base; junction bases not matched to a gene: 4. Written as DNA, the CDR3 is TGTGCCAGCAGCTTAGGGGGGACAGTATCCTACGAGCAGTACTTC. It translates to CASSLGGTVSYEQYF.

This clonotype was seen repeatedly, ten times or more. The chain employs TRBV18 and TRBJ1-2, with a tentative D call TRBD1 (5 bases). Germline V gene lookup returns CDR1 KGHSH and CDR2 LQKENI. This CDR3 has 14 residues. The germline V and J ends were trimmed by 3 bases and 6 bases, with 14 bases remaining between them. This CDR3 is CASSPTSGGDGYTF. CDR3 DNA: TGTGCCAGCTCACCGACATCGGGGGGAGATGGCTACACCTTC.

This clonotype showed up just a few times. The rearrangement links TRBV9 to TRBJ2-5; TRBD2 might be the D (6 bases). This CDR3 contains 13 residues. CDR1 is SGDLS and CDR2 is YYNGEE in the germline V gene. V lost 2 bases and J 4 bases, leaving 9 bases between the germline ends. This CDR3 is CASSVRLGETQYF. The CDR3 bases are TGTGCCAGCAGCGTCCGACTAGGAGAGACCCAGTACTTC. The variable domain in full, with the rest retrieved from reference TRBV9 and TRBJ2-5, is DSGVTQTPKHLITATGQRVTLRCSPRSGDLSVYWYQQSLDQGLQFLIQYYNGEERAKGNILERFSAQQFPDLHSELNLSSLELGDSALYFCASSVRLGETQYFGPGTRLLVL.

This clonotype was counted many times. The chain couples TRBV7-2 to TRBJ1-5; D is unclear. This CDR3 has 15 residues. CDR1 SGHTA and CDR2 FQGNSA come from the germline V gene. The V end lost 6 bases, the J end lost 0 bases, and 12 bases lay between the germline ends. CDR3 residues: CASRLQSFSNQPQHF. The CDR3 nucleotides are TGTGCCAGCAGATTGCAGAGTTTTAGCAATCAGCCCCAGCATTTT.

About this clonotype: Possible read error: a much larger clone is one base away. This CDR3 reads CASSRWGGTDHETQYF. The CDR3 DNA follows: TGTGCCAGCAGTCGATGGGGGGGGACTGACCATGAGACCCAGTACTTC. The chain recombines TRBV12-3 or TRBV12-4 with TRBJ2-5, with 7 bases aligning to TRBD2. The CDR3 runs to 16 residues.

This clonotype was recorded at least ten times. The V and J genes are TRBV20-1 and TRBJ2-7; D is possibly TRBD1 (6 bases). The CDR3 runs to 13 residues. Trimming stripped 1 base from V and 4 bases from J, with 11 bases between. The V gene's germline CDR1 is DFQATT and CDR2 SNEGSKA (reference sequence). For the CDR3, the DNA is TGCAGTGCTAGAGGGACAGACGCTTACGAGCAGTACTTC. Protein sequence: CSARGTDAYEQYF.

The sample holds many counts of this clonotype. The chain joins TRBV5-1 to TRBJ1-6; no reliable D call. With 0 bases removed from V and 9 bases from J, the gap between germline ends came to 13 bases. The length of the CDR3 is 15 residues. Germline values: CDR1 SGHRS, CDR2 YFSETQ. The CDR3: CASSLGTGLPSPLHF. CDR3 DNA sequence: TGCGCCAGCAGCTTGGGTACGGGTCTTCCTTCACCCCTCCACTTT.

This clonotype has a count of ten or more. This chain connects TRBV20-1 to TRBJ1-5, with D unresolved. The CDR3 has 13 residues. Per germline, CDR1 DFQATT and CDR2 SNEGSKA (reference sequence). V lost 3 bases and J lost 3, with 9 bases in between. Written as DNA, the CDR3 is TGCAGTGCTAGTAGGAGTCCCAATCAGCCCCAGCATTTT. Its protein product is CSASRSPNQPQHF.